Listed below are T cell receptor beta chains from one sample, sequenced in a study of metastatic and nonmetastatic thyroid tumors. MiXCR re-clonotyped the PCR reads for TCRdb. The table includes around 19,000 clones, about a sixth detected once. The sequencing sample was made of tumor tissue. The receptor source for this set is a female donor with papillary thyroid cancer or a benign thyroid nodule (not recorded which). Some clones in this sample may be carry-over from other donors' samples. CDR3s include the opening cysteine and the closing phenylalanine or tryptophan. A D gene is named only where the DNA matches it firmly. Where a row states a size, it is once, few, many or the class of an expanded clone; other rows omit it.

D gene: TRBD1
clone size: few
J gene: TRBJ2-2
V gene: TRBV2
CDR3 protein: CASMGTGGELFF
CDR3 DNA: TGTGCCAGCATGGGGACAGGCGGGGAGCTGTTTTTT

D gene: TRBD1
clone size: -
J gene: TRBJ2-2
V gene: TRBV5-1
CDR3 protein: CASGTGGTGELFF
CDR3 DNA: TGCGCCAGTGGGACAGGGGGCACCGGGGAGCTGTTTTTT

D gene: -
clone size: many
J gene: TRBJ1-1
V gene: TRBV20-1
CDR3 protein: CSARSRVTEAFF
CDR3 DNA: TGCAGTGCTAGAAGCAGGGTGACTGAAGCTTTCTTT

D gene: TRBD2
clone size: few
J gene: TRBJ2-1
V gene: TRBV12-3/TRBV12-4
CDR3 protein: CASSQGLAGGNEQFF
CDR3 DNA: TGTGCCAGCAGCCAAGGACTAGCGGGAGGCAATGAGCAGTTCTTC

D gene: -
clone size: many
J gene: TRBJ2-3
V gene: TRBV20-1
CDR3 protein: CSAEFKVPSNTDTQYF
CDR3 DNA: TGCAGTGCGGAGTTTAAAGTCCCGAGTAACACAGATACGCAGTATTTT

D gene: TRBD1
clone size: -
J gene: TRBJ1-4
V gene: TRBV6-1
CDR3 protein: CASRRDSTNEKLFF
CDR3 DNA: TGTGCCAGCAGAAGGGACAGCACTAATGAAAAACTGTTTTTT

D gene: TRBD2
clone size: many
J gene: TRBJ2-1
V gene: TRBV20-1
CDR3 protein: CSADGTSGGYNEQFF
CDR3 DNA: TGCAGTGCGGACGGGACTAGCGGGGGATACAATGAGCAGTTCTTC

D gene: -
clone size: medium-sized
J gene: TRBJ2-1
V gene: TRBV6-1
CDR3 protein: CASSVAEQFF
CDR3 DNA: TGTGCCAGCAGCGTAGCGGAGCAGTTCTTC

D gene: -
clone size: many
J gene: TRBJ1-1
V gene: TRBV20-1
CDR3 protein: CSARRRQGSSPRGFF
CDR3 DNA: TGCAGTGCTAGAAGGCGGCAGGGATCGTCTCCCCGGGGTTTCTTT

D gene: -
clone size: many
J gene: TRBJ1-6
V gene: TRBV10-2
CDR3 protein: CASSEPQGFLNSPLHF
CDR3 DNA: TGCGCCAGCAGTGAGCCCCAGGGGTTCTTGAATTCACCCCTCCACTTT

D gene: -
clone size: many
J gene: TRBJ2-3
V gene: TRBV11-1
CDR3 protein: CASGPQWGSEDTQYF
CDR3 DNA: TGTGCCAGCGGCCCCCAATGGGGATCTGAAGATACGCAGTATTTT

D gene: -
clone size: many
J gene: TRBJ2-3
V gene: TRBV6-6
CDR3 protein: CASSYLTGRQRTDTQYF
CDR3 DNA: TGTGCCAGCAGCTACCTTACGGGTCGACAGAGGACAGATACGCAGTATTTT

D gene: -
clone size: many
J gene: TRBJ1-2
V gene: TRBV3-1
CDR3 protein: CASSQDRAPYGYTF
CDR3 DNA: TGTGCCAGCAGCCAAGATAGAGCTCCCTATGGCTACACCTTC

D gene: TRBD1
clone size: many
J gene: TRBJ1-4
V gene: TRBV20-1
CDR3 protein: CSANRGRREKLFF
CDR3 DNA: TGCAGTGCCAACAGGGGGCGAAGGGAAAAACTGTTTTTT

D gene: -
clone size: -
J gene: TRBJ2-7
V gene: TRBV29-1
CDR3 protein: CTVTAPDGTYEQYF
CDR3 DNA: TGCACCGTCACTGCTCCGGACGGGACCTACGAGCAGTACTTC

D gene: -
clone size: many
J gene: TRBJ2-6
V gene: TRBV6-5
CDR3 protein: CASSYSGANVLTF
CDR3 DNA: TGTGCCAGCAGTTACTCTGGGGCCAACGTCCTGACTTTC

D gene: -
clone size: few
J gene: TRBJ1-1
V gene: TRBV6-7
CDR3 protein: CASSYMGIQGAEGTEALF
CDR3 DNA: TGTGCCAGCAGTTATATGGGGATTCAAGGGGCTGAGGGGACTGAAGCTTTATTT

D gene: TRBD1
clone size: many
J gene: TRBJ2-1
V gene: TRBV27
CDR3 protein: CASSLGDRVREQFF
CDR3 DNA: TGTGCCAGCAGTTTAGGGGACAGGGTTCGAGAGCAGTTCTTC

D gene: -
clone size: -
J gene: TRBJ1-1
V gene: TRBV18
CDR3 protein: CASSPIKADGTEAFF
CDR3 DNA: TGTGCCAGCTCACCCATAAAGGCGGACGGCACTGAAGCTTTCTTT

D gene: -
clone size: many
J gene: TRBJ2-1
V gene: TRBV19
CDR3 protein: CATESGASSSYNEQFF
CDR3 DNA: TGTGCCACCGAATCGGGCGCTTCAAGCTCCTACAATGAGCAGTTCTTC

D gene: TRBD2
clone size: once
J gene: TRBJ2-7
V gene: TRBV7-6
CDR3 protein: CASSYLAVSYKQYF
CDR3 DNA: TGTGCCAGCAGCTATCTAGCGGTGTCCTACAAGCAGTACTTC

D gene: -
clone size: many
J gene: TRBJ2-3
V gene: TRBV2
CDR3 protein: CAGLRRGTNFTDTQYF
CDR3 DNA: TGTGCCGGTCTGAGGAGGGGAACAAACTTCACAGATACGCAGTATTTT

D gene: TRBD1
clone size: many
J gene: TRBJ1-5
V gene: TRBV6-1
CDR3 protein: CASDRGLNQPQHF
CDR3 DNA: TGTGCCAGTGACAGGGGATTAAATCAGCCCCAGCATTTT

D gene: -
clone size: -
J gene: TRBJ2-7
V gene: TRBV2
CDR3 protein: CARVIPDRSYEQYF
CDR3 DNA: TGTGCCAGGGTCATACCTGACAGATCCTACGAGCAGTACTTC

D gene: TRBD2
clone size: few
J gene: TRBJ2-7
V gene: TRBV6-1
CDR3 protein: CASRHPSGNYYEQYF
CDR3 DNA: TGTGCCAGCAGACACCCTAGCGGGAACTACTACGAGCAGTACTTC

D gene: -
clone size: many
J gene: TRBJ1-5
V gene: TRBV24-1
CDR3 protein: CATSEGRGGNQPQHF
CDR3 DNA: TGTGCCACCAGTGAGGGGAGAGGGGGGAATCAGCCCCAGCATTTT

D gene: TRBD1
clone size: many
J gene: TRBJ1-4
V gene: TRBV20-1
CDR3 protein: CSARSTGGNEKLFF
CDR3 DNA: TGCAGTGCTAGATCGACAGGGGGAAACGAAAAACTGTTTTTT

D gene: TRBD1
clone size: -
J gene: TRBJ2-5
V gene: TRBV7-2
CDR3 protein: CASSLNGTGGETKYF
CDR3 DNA: TGTGCCAGCAGCTTAAACGGGACAGGTGGGGAGACCAAGTACTTC

D gene: TRBD1
clone size: many
J gene: TRBJ1-4
V gene: TRBV2
CDR3 protein: CASSSGTGGQKLFF
CDR3 DNA: TGTGCCAGCAGTTCCGGGACAGGAGGCCAAAAACTGTTTTTT